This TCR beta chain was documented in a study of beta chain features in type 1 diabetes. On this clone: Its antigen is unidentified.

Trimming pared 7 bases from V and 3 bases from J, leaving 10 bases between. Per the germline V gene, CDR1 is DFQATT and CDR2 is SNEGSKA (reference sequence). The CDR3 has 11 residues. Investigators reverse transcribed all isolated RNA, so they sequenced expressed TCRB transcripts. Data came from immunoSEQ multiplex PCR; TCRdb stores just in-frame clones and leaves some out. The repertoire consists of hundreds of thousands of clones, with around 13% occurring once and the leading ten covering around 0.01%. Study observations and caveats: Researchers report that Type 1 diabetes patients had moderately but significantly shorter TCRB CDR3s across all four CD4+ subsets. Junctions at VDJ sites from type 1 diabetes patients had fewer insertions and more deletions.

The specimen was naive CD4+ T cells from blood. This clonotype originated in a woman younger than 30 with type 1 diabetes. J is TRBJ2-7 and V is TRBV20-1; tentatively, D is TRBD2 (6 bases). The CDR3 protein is CSGRDRYEQYF. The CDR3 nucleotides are TGCAGTGGGCGGGACCGCTACGAGCAGTACTTC.